Listed below are T cell receptor beta chains from one sample, sequenced in a study of blood T cells in healthy people across ages. Via MiXCR, TCRdb re-called the 5' RACE reads, giving one row per CDR3 protein. The profile shows about 2 million distinct CDR3 sequences, 40% to 55% of them singletons. Material for sequencing was blood. Receptors were obtained from a woman in her forties in good health. CDR3s include the opening cysteine and the closing phenylalanine or tryptophan. A D gene is named only where the DNA matches it firmly. Clone size is stated in some rows and not others, as once, few, many or a class when expanded.

DNA,CDR3,D,length,size,J,V
TGCGCCAGCAGCCAAGAAAGTATAGCGGGGCCTCCCGGGGAGCAGTACTTC,CASSQESIAGPPGEQYF,TRBD2,17,NA,TRBJ2-7,TRBV4-1
TGTGCCAGCCGGGACATGGGTTTACCGGACTATGGCTACACCTTC,CASRDMGLPDYGYTF,NA,15,NA,TRBJ1-2,TRBV7-2
TGCAGTGCTCCCCCACCAGACAGGCCCTATTCCTACGAGCAGTACTTC,CSAPPPDRPYSYEQYF,NA,16,NA,TRBJ2-7,TRBV20-1
TGCAGCGTAGTTCAGGGGGCGCGAGCCCCAGATACGCAGTATTTT,CSVVQGARAPDTQYF,TRBD1,15,NA,TRBJ2-3,TRBV29-1
TGTGCCAGCAGCCAAGACCTGGCGGGGGGCTACAATGAGCAGTTCTTC,CASSQDLAGGYNEQFF,TRBD2,16,NA,TRBJ2-1,TRBV4-2
TGTGCCAGCAGCTTATGGACAGACAGCATAGCCAAAAACATTCAGTACTTC,CASSLWTDSIAKNIQYF,NA,17,few,TRBJ2-4,TRBV7-9
TGTGCCAGCAGGCTCCTCGGGGGAAGCAATCAGCCCCAGCATTTT,CASRLLGGSNQPQHF,NA,15,NA,TRBJ1-5,TRBV12-3/TRBV12-4
TGCAGTGCTAGAGGACCGGGACTAAGGACAGATACGCAGTATTTT,CSARGPGLRTDTQYF,TRBD2,15,NA,TRBJ2-3,TRBV20-1
TGCGCCAGCAGCAACGAACCCCACGGGACAGCCAATTCACCCCTCCACTTT,CASSNEPHGTANSPLHF,TRBD1,17,NA,TRBJ1-6,TRBV5-1
TGTGCCAGCAGCCACCAAGAGACCCAGTACTTC,CASSHQETQYF,NA,11,many,TRBJ2-5,TRBV6-2/TRBV6-3
TGTGCCAGCAGCTTACTAGCGGGGTCCGGCACAGATACGCAGTATTTT,CASSLLAGSGTDTQYF,TRBD2,16,NA,TRBJ2-3,TRBV7-2